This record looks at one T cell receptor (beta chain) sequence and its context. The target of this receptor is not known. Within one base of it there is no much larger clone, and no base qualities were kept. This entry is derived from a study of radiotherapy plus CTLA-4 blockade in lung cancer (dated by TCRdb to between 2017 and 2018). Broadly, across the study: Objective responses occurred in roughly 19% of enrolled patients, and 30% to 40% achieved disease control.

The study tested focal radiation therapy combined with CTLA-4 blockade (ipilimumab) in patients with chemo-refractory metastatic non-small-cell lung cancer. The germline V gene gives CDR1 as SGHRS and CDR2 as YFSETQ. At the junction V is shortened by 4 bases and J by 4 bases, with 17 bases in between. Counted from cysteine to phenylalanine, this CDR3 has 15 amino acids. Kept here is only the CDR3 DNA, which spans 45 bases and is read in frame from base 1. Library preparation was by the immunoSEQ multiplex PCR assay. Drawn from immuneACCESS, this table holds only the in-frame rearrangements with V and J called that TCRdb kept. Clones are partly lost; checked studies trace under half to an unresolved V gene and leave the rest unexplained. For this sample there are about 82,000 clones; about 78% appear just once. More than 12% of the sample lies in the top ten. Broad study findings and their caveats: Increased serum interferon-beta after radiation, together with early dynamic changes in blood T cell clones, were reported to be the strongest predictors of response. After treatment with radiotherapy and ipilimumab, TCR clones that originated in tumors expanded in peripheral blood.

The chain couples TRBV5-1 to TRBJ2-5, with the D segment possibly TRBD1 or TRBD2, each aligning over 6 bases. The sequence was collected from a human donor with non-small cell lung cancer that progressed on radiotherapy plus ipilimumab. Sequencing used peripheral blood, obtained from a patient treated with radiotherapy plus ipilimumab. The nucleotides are TGCGCCAGCAGCCCCCTGGGAGGCAGGGGAGAGACCCAGTACTTC. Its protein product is CASSPLGGRGETQYF.